Reported below is one T cell receptor (beta chain). Profiling relied on immunoSEQ multiplex PCR, and the TCRdb table lists in-frame clones only, not all of them. The sample consists of about 90,000 clones, around 81% of them appearing once. The CDR3 runs to 15 residues. Germline V gene sequence: CDR1 MNHNY, CDR2 SVGAGI (reference sequence). V lost 6 bases to trimming and J lost 2 bases, with 16 bases between them. The data stem from a study of radiation and T cells in renal cell carcinoma. Time point here: blood 4 weeks post-SBRT, at nephrectomy. Specified treatment: 15 Gy SBRT to primary tumor, nephrectomy 4 weeks later.

The TCR was taken from a man aged 50 to 59 with renal cell carcinoma. The sequences come from blood, collected from a patient whose treatment included radiotherapy and nephrectomy. J is TRBJ1-2 and V is TRBV6-6, with D tentatively TRBD1 (5 bases). CDR3 DNA: TGTGCCAGCAGCCCTGGGACCTTACGAAACTATGGCTACACCTTC. Residues: CASSPGTLRNYGYTF.